The 7 T cell receptor beta chains given below trace back to one sample, sequenced in a study of OX40 agonist ivuxolimab in advanced cancers. Assay used: immunoSEQ multiplex PCR; TCRdb lists only in-frame clones, some missing. The table records under 80,000 clones, 93% of them present only once. Specimen: CD4+ or CD8+ T cells sorted from blood, collected in a trial of the OX40 agonist ivuxolimab. All receptors come from an adult with an advanced solid tumor such as melanoma, head and neck, liver or kidney cancer.

The rearrangement joins TRBV28 to TRBJ2-7; no firm D call. CDR1 is MDHEN, CDR2 SYDVKM, per germline. The V end lost 2 bases, the J end lost 2 bases, and 7 bases lay between the germline ends. This CDR3 is 13 amino acids long. CDR3 amino acids: CASSLRQAYEQYF. The CDR3 region has the DNA TGTGCCAGCAGTTTACGTCAGGCCTACGAGCAGTACTTC.

The CDR3 DNA reads as TGTGCCAGCAGACCGACAGGGGGCAGGTACGAGCAGTACTTC. Translated, it gives CASRPTGGRYEQYF. The chain is built from TRBV27 and TRBJ2-7, with TRBD1 matching 10 bases. CDR1 and CDR2 (germline): MNHEY, SMNVEV (reference sequence). There are 14 residues in the CDR3. V lost 6 bases to trimming and J lost 4 bases; unmatched junction nucleotides: 6.

DNA for the CDR3: TGCAGCGTTGCCGGGGTAGCGGGAGTAGAGACCCAGTACTTC. It specifies CSVAGVAGVETQYF. V usage is TRBV29-1 and J usage is TRBJ2-5; 9 bases map to TRBD2. Germline-derived CDR1 and CDR2 are SQVTM and ANQGSEA. This CDR3 has 14 amino acids. V lost 4 bases, J lost 4 bases, and 7 bases stayed unmatched.

This clone was observed a single time. The chain uses TRBV5-6 and TRBJ2-3; 10 nucleotides match TRBD2. CDR1 is SGHDT, CDR2 YYEEEE, per germline. Trimming cost V 2 bases and J 3 bases; bases outside gene matches: 6. The CDR3 is 16 amino acids. CDR3 sequence: CASSFPTSGSTDTQYF. The CDR3 DNA reads TGTGCCAGCAGCTTTCCGACTAGCGGGTCGACAGATACGCAGTATTTT.

This chain connects TRBV5-1 to TRBJ1-2; no definite D call. The CDR3 runs 15 residues. The V and J ends lost 0 bases and 2 bases respectively, with 11 bases between them. Germline V gene lookup returns CDR1 SGHRS and CDR2 YFSETQ. As DNA, the CDR3 is TGCGCCAGCAGCTTGGATTTGCACACGAACTATGGCTACACCTTC. Translated, it gives CASSLDLHTNYGYTF.

This chain joins TRBV28 and TRBJ1-4; D uncertain. The CDR3 totals 14 residues. Trimming removed 8 bases from V and 3 bases from J, with 13 bases in between. Germline V gene data show CDR1 as MDHEN and CDR2 as SYDVKM. The CDR3 nucleotides are TGTGCCAGCCTCACGGGCGGACCTAATGAAAAACTGTTTTTT. Translating gives CASLTGGPNEKLFF.

This chain joins TRBV19 and TRBJ2-7, with TRBD2 matching 7 bases. Germline-derived CDR1 and CDR2 are LNHDA and SQIVND (reference sequence). With V trimmed by 5 bases and J by 3 bases, 7 bases remained unmatched. The CDR3 covers 14 residues. The CDR3 region is CASSWGGSLYEQYF. The CDR3 coding sequence is TGTGCCAGTAGTTGGGGCGGGAGTCTCTACGAGCAGTACTTC.